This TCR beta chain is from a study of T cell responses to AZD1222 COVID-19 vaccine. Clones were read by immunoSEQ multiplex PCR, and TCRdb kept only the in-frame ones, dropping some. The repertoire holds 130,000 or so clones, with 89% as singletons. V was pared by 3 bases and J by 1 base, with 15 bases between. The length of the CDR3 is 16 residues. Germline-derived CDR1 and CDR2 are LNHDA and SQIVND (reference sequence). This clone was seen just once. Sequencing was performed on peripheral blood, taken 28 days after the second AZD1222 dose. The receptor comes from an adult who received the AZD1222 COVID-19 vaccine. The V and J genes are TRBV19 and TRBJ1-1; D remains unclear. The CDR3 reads CASSIAGAGWNTEAFF. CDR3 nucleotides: TGTGCCAGTAGTATCGCAGGCGCTGGGTGGAACACTGAAGCTTTCTTT.